The 12 T cell receptor beta chains below all came from one sample that was sequenced in a study of monozygotic twins with inflammatory bowel disease. Following a re-call of the 5' RACE reads, TCRdb has one entry per CDR3 protein and lacks DNA. In all, the sample yields some 450,000 distinct CDR3 sequences. The sequenced sample consisted of blood. These TCRs come from a human donor with ulcerative colitis or Crohn's disease, or a healthy co-twin of an affected twin (not recorded which).

The J gene is TRBJ1-2, the V gene TRBV27; TCRdb's D call, TRBD1, is unchecked because there is no DNA. Germline V lookup: CDR1 MNHEY, CDR2 SMNVEV (reference sequence). The CDR3 runs 19 residues. The CDR3 is CASSLVGFKRGGHSFGYTF.

This chain joins TRBV2 and TRBJ2-1; TCRdb returns TRBD1, unconfirmable since there is no DNA. Germline assignment: CDR1 SNHLY and CDR2 FYNNEI. The CDR3 sequence is 14 residues long. CDR3 region: CATLNQGAPNEQFF.

The rearrangement joins TRBV14 to TRBJ1-6; TCRdb's D gene call, TRBD1, goes unchecked for lack of DNA. The CDR3 runs to 14 residues. Germline V lookup: CDR1 SGHDN, CDR2 FVKESK. The CDR3 protein is CASSQGITGTPLHF.

The V gene is TRBV10-3, the J gene TRBJ2-7; TCRdb's D call of TRBD2 is untestable without DNA. Germline CDR1 is ENHRY and CDR2 is SYGVKD. The CDR3 has 15 residues. CDR3 amino acids: CAISGTSPSSGEQYF.

The chain uses TRBV20-1 and TRBJ1-1. From germline, CDR1 is DFQATT and CDR2 SNEGSKA (reference sequence). The CDR3 contains 12 residues. This CDR3 reads CSAEGWGTEAFF.

The J gene is TRBJ2-7, the V gene TRBV30. Germline V lookup: CDR1 GTSNPN, CDR2 SVGIG (reference sequence). The CDR3 extends over 14 amino acids. The CDR3 sequence: CAWSVSVVTYEQYF.

The rearrangement links TRBV6-5 to TRBJ2-3; TCRdb picks TRBD2, but there is no DNA to check that call. This CDR3 contains 16 residues. Per the germline V gene, CDR1 is MNHEY and CDR2 is SVGAGI. The CDR3 here is CASSYTGPPLTDTQYF.

The rearrangement joins TRBV25-1 to TRBJ1-4. Germline V gene sequence: CDR1 MGHDK, CDR2 SYGVNS. This CDR3 region has 11 residues. The CDR3 loop is CASSGPGPFFF.

V and J are TRBV11-2 and TRBJ2-1. Germline V CDR1 and CDR2: SGHAT, FQNNGV. This CDR3 spans 12 amino acids. Here the CDR3 reads CASSLFNNEQFF.

The chain links TRBV4-3 to TRBJ1-6; TCRdb's assignment of TRBD1 cannot be checked, as there is no DNA. This CDR3 is 15 amino acids long. Germline V gene sequence: CDR1 LGHNA, CDR2 YSLEER. CDR3 sequence reads: CASSYGQGLNSPLHF.

The chain employs TRBV18 and TRBJ2-3; TCRdb returns TRBD1, unconfirmable since there is no DNA. CDR3 length: 15 amino acids. CDR1 and CDR2 (germline): KGHSH, LQKENI. The chain's CDR3 is CASSSQGASTDTQYF.

V gene TRBV7-2 combines with J gene TRBJ2-7; absent DNA, TCRdb's TRBD2 call cannot be checked. Germline V gene lookup returns CDR1 SGHTA and CDR2 FQGNSA. The CDR3 has 15 amino acids. The CDR3 here is CASSPSGTMSYEQYF. The full variable domain, in which reference TRBV7-2 and TRBJ2-7 provide the parts outside the CDR3, is GAGVSQSPSNKVTEKGKDVELRCDPISGHTALYWYRQSLGQGLEFLIYFQGNSAPDKSGLPSDRFSAERTGGSVSTLTIQRTQQEDSAVYLCASSPSGTMSYEQYFGPGTRLTVT.